This TCR beta chain was captured in a study of blood T cell repertoires in COVID-19. Study as a whole: Whether acute or convalescent, the COVID-19 samples came from the United States, Italy and Spain. PBMCs, B-cell-depleted T cells, or T cells provided the cDNA or gDNA that made up the material.

Original analysis: Reference gene primer amplification gave nucleated cell count estimates. Clones were sequenced by immunoSEQ multiplex PCR, and TCRdb holds only the in-frame ones, with some missing. V and J calls plus clone size are reproduced from that table; the DNA served to infer D and trimming. The table includes 150,000 to 200,000 clones, about 86% detected once. V lost 1 base and J lost 5; bases outside the gene matches: 6. Germline V gene sequence: CDR1 SGHNT, CDR2 YYREEE (reference sequence). The CDR3 extends over 15 amino acids. The chain employs TRBV5-4 and TRBJ1-1; 9 bases match TRBD1. Sequencing was performed on peripheral blood. The receptor's source is a man aged 55 to 70 with acute or convalescent COVID-19. CDR3 in amino acids: CASSLQGQGRTEAFF. The CDR3 nucleotides read TGTGCCAGCAGCTTGCAAGGACAGGGGAGGACTGAAGCTTTCTTT. The complete variable domain, with remaining parts taken from reference TRBV5-4 and TRBJ1-1, reads ETGVTQSPTHLIKTRGQQVTLRCSSQSGHNTVSWYQQALGQGPQFIFQYYREEENGRGNFPPRFSGLQFPNYSSELNVNALELDDSALYLCASSLQGQGRTEAFFGQGTRLTVV.